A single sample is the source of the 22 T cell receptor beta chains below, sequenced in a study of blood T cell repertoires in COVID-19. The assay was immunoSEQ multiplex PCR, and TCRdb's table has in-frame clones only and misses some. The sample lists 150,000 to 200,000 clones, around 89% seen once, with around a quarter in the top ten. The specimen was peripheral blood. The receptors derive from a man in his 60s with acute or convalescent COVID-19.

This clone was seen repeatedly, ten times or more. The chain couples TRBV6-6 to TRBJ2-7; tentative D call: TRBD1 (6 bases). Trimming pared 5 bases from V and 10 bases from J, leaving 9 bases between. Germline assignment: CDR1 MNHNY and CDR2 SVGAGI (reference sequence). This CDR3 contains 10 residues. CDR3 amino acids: CASSRTAQYF. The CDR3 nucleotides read TGTGCCAGCAGTCGGACAGCACAGTACTTC.

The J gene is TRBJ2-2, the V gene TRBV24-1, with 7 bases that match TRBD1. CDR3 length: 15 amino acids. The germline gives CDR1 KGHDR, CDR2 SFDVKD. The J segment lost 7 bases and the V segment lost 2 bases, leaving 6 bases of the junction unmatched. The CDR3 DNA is TGTGCCACCAGTGATTCCGGGACAGCTGACGGGGAGCTGTTTTTT. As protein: CATSDSGTADGELFF.

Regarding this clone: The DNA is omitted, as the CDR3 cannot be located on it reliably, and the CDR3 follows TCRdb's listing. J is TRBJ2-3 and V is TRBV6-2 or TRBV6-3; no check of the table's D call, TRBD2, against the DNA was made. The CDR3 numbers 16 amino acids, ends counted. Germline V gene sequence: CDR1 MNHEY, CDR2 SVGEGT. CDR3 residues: CASSSSTSGITDTQYF.

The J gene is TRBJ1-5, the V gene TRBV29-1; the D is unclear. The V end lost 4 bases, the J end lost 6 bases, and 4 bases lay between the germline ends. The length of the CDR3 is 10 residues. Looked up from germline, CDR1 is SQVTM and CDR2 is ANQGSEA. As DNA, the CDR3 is TGCAGCGTTGGTATTCAGCCCCAGCATTTT. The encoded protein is CSVGIQPQHF. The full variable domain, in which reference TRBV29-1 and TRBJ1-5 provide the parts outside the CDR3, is SAVISQKPSRDICQRGTSLTIQCQVDSQVTMMFWYRQQPGQSLTLIATANQGSEATYESGFVIDKFPISRPNLTFSTLTVSNMSPEDSSIYLCSVGIQPQHFGDGTRLSIL.

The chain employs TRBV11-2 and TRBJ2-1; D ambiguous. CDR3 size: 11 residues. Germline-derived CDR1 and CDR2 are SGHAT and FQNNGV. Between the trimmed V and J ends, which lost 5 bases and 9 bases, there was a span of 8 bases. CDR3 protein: CASSIGVEQFF. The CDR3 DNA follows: TGTGCCAGCAGCATCGGTGTTGAGCAGTTCTTC.

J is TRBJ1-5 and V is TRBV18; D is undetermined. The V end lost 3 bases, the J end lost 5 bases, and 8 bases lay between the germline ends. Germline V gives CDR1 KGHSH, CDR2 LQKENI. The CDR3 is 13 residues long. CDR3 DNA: TGTGCCAGCTCACCCGACACTTATCAGCCCCAGCATTTT. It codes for CASSPDTYQPQHF.

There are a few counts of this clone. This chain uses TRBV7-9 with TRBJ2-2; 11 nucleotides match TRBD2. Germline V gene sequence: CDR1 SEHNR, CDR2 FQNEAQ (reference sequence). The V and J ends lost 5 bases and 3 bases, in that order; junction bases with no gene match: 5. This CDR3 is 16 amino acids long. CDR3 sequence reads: CASSLSGGAYTGELFF. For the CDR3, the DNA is TGTGCCAGCAGCCTTAGCGGGGGGGCTTACACCGGGGAGCTGTTTTTT.

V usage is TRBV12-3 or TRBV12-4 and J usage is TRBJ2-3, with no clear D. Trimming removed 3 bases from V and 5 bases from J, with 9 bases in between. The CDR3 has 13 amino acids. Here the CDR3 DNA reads TGTGCCAGCAGTTTTCAGGCGAAAGATACGCAGTATTTT. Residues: CASSFQAKDTQYF.

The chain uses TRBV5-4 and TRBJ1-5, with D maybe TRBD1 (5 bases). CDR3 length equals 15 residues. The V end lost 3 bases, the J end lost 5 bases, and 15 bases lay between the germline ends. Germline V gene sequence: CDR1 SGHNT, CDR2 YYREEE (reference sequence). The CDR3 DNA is TGTGCCAGCAGCTCCATATTCAGGGAGGATCAGCCCCAGCATTTT. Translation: CASSSIFREDQPQHF.

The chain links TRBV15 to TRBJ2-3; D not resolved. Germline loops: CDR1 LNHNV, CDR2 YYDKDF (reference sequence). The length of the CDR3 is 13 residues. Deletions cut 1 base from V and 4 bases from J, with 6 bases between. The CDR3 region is CATSRALADTQYF. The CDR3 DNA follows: TGTGCCACCAGCAGAGCTCTAGCAGATACGCAGTATTTT.

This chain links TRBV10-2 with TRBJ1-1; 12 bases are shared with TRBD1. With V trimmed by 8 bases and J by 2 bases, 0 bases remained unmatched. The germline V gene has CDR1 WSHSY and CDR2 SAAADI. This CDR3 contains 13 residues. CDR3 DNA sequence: TGCGCCAGCGGGACAGGGGGCAACACTGAAGCTTTCTTT. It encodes CASGTGGNTEAFF.

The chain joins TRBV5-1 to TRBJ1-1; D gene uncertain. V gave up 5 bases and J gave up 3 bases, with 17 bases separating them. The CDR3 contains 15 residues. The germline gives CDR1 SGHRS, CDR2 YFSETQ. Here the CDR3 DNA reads TGCGCCAGCAGGACGCTACGGGTATCGGACACTGAAGCTTTCTTT. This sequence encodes CASRTLRVSDTEAFF.

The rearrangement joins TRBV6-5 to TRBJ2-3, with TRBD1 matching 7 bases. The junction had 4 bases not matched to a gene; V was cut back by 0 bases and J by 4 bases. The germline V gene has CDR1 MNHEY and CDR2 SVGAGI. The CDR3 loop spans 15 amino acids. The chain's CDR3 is CASSYSKTGSDTQYF. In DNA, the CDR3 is TGTGCCAGCAGTTACTCAAAGACAGGGTCAGATACGCAGTATTTT.

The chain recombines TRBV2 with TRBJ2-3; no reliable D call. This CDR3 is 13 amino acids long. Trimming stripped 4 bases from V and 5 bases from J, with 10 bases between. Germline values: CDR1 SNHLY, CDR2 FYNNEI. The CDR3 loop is CASSGRTRDTQYF. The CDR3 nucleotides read TGTGCCAGCAGTGGGAGAACAAGAGATACGCAGTATTTT.

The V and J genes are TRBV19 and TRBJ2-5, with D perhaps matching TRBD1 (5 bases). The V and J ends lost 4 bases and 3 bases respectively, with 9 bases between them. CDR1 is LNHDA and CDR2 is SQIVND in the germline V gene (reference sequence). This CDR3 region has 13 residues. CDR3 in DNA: TGTGCCAGTAGTACGAGACAGAAAGAGACCCAGTACTTC. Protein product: CASSTRQKETQYF.

The CDR3 DNA follows: TGTGCCAGTAGCCCAATCGGGGGGCAGGGTGGCTACACCTTC. Translation gives CASSPIGGQGGYTF. The chain combines TRBV19 with TRBJ1-2, with D perhaps TRBD1 (6 bases). This CDR3 region has 14 residues. V lost 6 bases and J 7 bases, leaving 18 bases between the germline ends. Germline V CDR1 and CDR2: LNHDA, SQIVND (reference sequence).

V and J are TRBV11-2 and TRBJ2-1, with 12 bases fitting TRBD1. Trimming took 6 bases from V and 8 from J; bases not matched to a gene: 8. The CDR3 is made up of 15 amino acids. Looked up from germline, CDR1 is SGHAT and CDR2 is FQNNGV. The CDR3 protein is CASRRGQGARDEQFF. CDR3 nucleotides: TGTGCCAGCAGACGGGGACAGGGGGCTAGAGATGAGCAGTTCTTC.

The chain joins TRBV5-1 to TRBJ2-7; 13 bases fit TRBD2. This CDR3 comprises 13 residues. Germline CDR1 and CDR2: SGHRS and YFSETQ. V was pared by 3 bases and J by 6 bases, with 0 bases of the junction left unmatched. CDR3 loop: CASSWTSGSEQYF. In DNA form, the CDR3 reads TGCGCCAGCAGCTGGACTAGCGGGAGCGAGCAGTACTTC.

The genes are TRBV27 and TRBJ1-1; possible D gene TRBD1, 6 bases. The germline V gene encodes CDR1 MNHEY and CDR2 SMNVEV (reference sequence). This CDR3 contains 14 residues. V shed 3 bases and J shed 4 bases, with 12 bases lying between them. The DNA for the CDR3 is TGTGCCAGCAGTTTCGCAGGGGAGGGCACTGAAGCTTTCTTT. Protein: CASSFAGEGTEAFF.

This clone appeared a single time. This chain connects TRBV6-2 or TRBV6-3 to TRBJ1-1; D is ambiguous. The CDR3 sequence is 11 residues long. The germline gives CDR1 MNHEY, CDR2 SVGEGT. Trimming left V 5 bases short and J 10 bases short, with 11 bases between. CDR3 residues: CASSRRSVAFF. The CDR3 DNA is TGTGCCAGCAGTAGGAGGAGTGTAGCTTTCTTT.

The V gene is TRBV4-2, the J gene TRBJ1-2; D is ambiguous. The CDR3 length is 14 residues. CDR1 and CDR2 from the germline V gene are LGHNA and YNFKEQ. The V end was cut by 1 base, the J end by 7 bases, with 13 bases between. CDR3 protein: CASSQASEISGYTF. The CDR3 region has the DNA TGTGCCAGCAGCCAAGCGAGCGAAATTAGTGGCTACACCTTC.

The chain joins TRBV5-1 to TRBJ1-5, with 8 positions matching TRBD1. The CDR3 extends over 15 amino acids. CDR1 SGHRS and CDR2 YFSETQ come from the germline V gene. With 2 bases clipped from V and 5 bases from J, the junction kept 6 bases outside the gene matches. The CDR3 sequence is CASSFSGGRDQPQHF. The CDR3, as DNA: TGCGCCAGCAGCTTCTCAGGGGGCAGGGATCAGCCCCAGCATTTT.